The 9 T cell receptor beta chains presented below share a single source sample, sequenced in a study of shared clonotypes between healthy human individuals. Profiled with immunoSEQ multiplex PCR; TCRdb holds only in-frame clones, not every one. The sample holds over 2 million clones, 92% seen once. Sequencing used naive CD4+ T cells from PBMCs. Subset noted: CD45RA+ positively selected. Receptors were obtained from a man aged 18 to 30 in good health. Some clones in this sample may be carry-over from other donors' samples.

A remark on this clone: Other DNA sequences within the sample encode an identical CDR3. CDR3 in DNA: TGTGCCAGCAGTTCCCCGGGCCCTGGCTACACCTTC. Translation: CASSSPGPGYTF. The gene calls are TRBV28 and TRBJ1-2, with D unresolved. Germline values: CDR1 MDHEN, CDR2 SYDVKM. Trimming removed 4 bases at V and 7 bases at J, with 10 bases between. The CDR3 is 12 residues long.

This clone was counted a single time. The chain combines TRBV27 with TRBJ1-5; D is possibly TRBD1 (6 bases). The CDR3 sequence is 15 residues long. The V gene's germline CDR1 is MNHEY and CDR2 SMNVEV (reference sequence). V was cut by 3 bases and J by 7 bases, with 16 bases left in between. The CDR3 sequence: CASSFDRTGEQPQHF. The CDR3 DNA follows: TGTGCCAGCAGTTTCGACAGGACGGGGGAACAGCCCCAGCATTTT.

V gene TRBV6-8 combines with J gene TRBJ2-1; 7 bases agree with TRBD2. J was trimmed by 2 bases and V by 0 bases; bases with no gene match: 7. The CDR3 loop spans 17 amino acids. In germline, CDR1 is MNHGY, CDR2 SAAAGT. The CDR3 spells CASSYSGRASPYNEQFF. CDR3 DNA: TGTGCCAGCAGTTACTCGGGGAGGGCCTCGCCCTACAATGAGCAGTTCTTC.

V and J are TRBV5-1 and TRBJ2-6; D unclear. This CDR3 comprises 13 residues. The germline V and J ends were trimmed by 9 bases and 0 bases, with 7 bases remaining between them. Germline V gene lookup returns CDR1 SGHRS and CDR2 YFSETQ. CDR3 sequence reads: CATQFSGANVLTF. CDR3 coding DNA: TGCGCCACCCAATTCTCTGGGGCCAACGTCCTGACTTTC.

On this clone: Other nucleotide sequences from this sample produce the same CDR3. The chain uses TRBV5-1 and TRBJ2-1; 14 bases fit TRBD2. The CDR3 runs 15 residues. The junction had 2 bases not matched to a gene; V was cut back by 4 bases and J by 5 bases. In germline, CDR1 is SGHRS, CDR2 YFSETQ. The CDR3 nucleotides are TGCGCCAGCAGCAGACTAGCGGGAGGGGACAATGAGCAGTTCTTC. Translating gives CASSRLAGGDNEQFF. The variable domain in full, with the rest retrieved from reference TRBV5-1 and TRBJ2-1, is KAGVTQTPRYLIKTRGQQVTLSCSPISGHRSVSWYQQTPGQGLQFLFEYFSETQRNKGNFPGRFSGRQFSNSRSEMNVSTLELGDSALYLCASSRLAGGDNEQFFGPGTRLTVL.

This rearrangement joins TRBV19 to TRBJ2-7, with D possibly being TRBD1 or TRBD2 (5 bases each). Germline V gives CDR1 LNHDA, CDR2 SQIVND (reference sequence). Trimming removed 9 bases at V and 4 bases at J, with 13 bases between. The CDR3 extends over 12 amino acids. The CDR3 spells CASQGTGYEQYF. Written as DNA, the CDR3 is TGTGCCAGCCAGGGAACGGGATACGAGCAGTACTTC.

The chain is built from TRBV7-9 and TRBJ2-7; D is possibly TRBD1 or TRBD2 (5 bases each). Germline values: CDR1 SEHNR, CDR2 FQNEAQ (reference sequence). There are 14 residues in the CDR3. Trimming left V 5 bases short and J 6 bases short, with 17 bases between. The CDR3 DNA reads as TGTGCCAGCAGCCCCTTCCGGGACCTTGGCGAGCAGTACTTC. Its translation: CASSPFRDLGEQYF.

This rearrangement joins TRBV27 to TRBJ1-1; 11 bases align to TRBD1. Germline V gene sequence: CDR1 MNHEY, CDR2 SMNVEV (reference sequence). V was clipped by 3 bases and J by 7 bases; unmatched bases: 7. This CDR3 contains 15 residues. The CDR3 bases are TGTGCCAGCAGTTTCAATGGGGGGACAGGGGGTGAAGCTTTCTTT. Amino acid sequence: CASSFNGGTGGEAFF.

This chain links TRBV12-2 with TRBJ1-5; the table assigns TRBD1, which was not confirmed against the DNA. TRBV12-2 is recorded as a pseudogene. The CDR3 loop spans 15 amino acids. CDR3 in DNA: TGTGCAAGTCGTCCGGACAGAAATAGCAATCAGCCCCAGCATTTT. Its translation: CASRPDRNSNQPQHF.